This entry concerns a single TCR beta chain. Antigen specificity is unknown. The data are from a study of T cell responses to AZD1222 COVID-19 vaccine. Only in-frame clones appear in the TCRdb table, and some are missing; sequencing was by immunoSEQ multiplex PCR. Of approximately 140,000 clones listed, around 90% are singletons. The study's findings and limits: Most donors were white British and more were female, and clonal diversity was possibly underestimated. Repertoire sampling occurred only after the peak T cell response. Of spike-specific TCRs, nearly half reportedly target regions left unmutated in variants.

Researchers grouped second doses given at about 4 or about 12 weeks into one pool. The sequences come from peripheral blood, collected 28 days after the second AZD1222 dose. The receptor was isolated from an adult who received the AZD1222 COVID-19 vaccine.

The DNA of the CDR3 is TGTGCCAGCAGCTGGACTAGCGGGAGAGATTTGGCCGGGGAGCTGTTTTTT. Its translation: CASSWTSGRDLAGELFF. The chain couples TRBV6-2 or TRBV6-3 to TRBJ2-2; TRBD2 matches at 13 bases. Germline CDR1 reads MNHEY; CDR2 reads SVGEGT. CDR3 length equals 17 residues. V lost 6 bases to trimming and J lost 6 bases; unmatched junction nucleotides: 10.